The 19 T cell receptor beta chains listed next were all sequenced from one sample in a study of molecular identifiers for immune sequencing clone quantification. TCRdb processed the PCR reads anew with MiXCR; each CDR3 protein has one entry. The repertoire holds around 40,000 distinct CDR3 sequences, about a fifth seen once, with about 1% in the top ten. Material for sequencing was naive CD8+ T cells from blood, with Jurkat cell RNA spiked in. Subset meaning: FACS-sorted CD8+CD4-CCR7+CD45RA+ naive T cells. The source of these receptors is a human donor in good health. Some libraries in this study had Jurkat cell RNA spiked in.

This clonotype was counted many times. V usage is TRBV13 and J usage is TRBJ2-7; TRBD1 matches at 8 bases. Germline V gene data show CDR1 as PRHDT and CDR2 as FYEKMQ (reference sequence). V lost 5 bases, J lost 7 bases, and 10 bases stayed unmatched. The length of the CDR3 is 14 residues. The CDR3 DNA is TGTGCCAGCAGCGCTGACAGGGGTCCTCGGGAGCAGTACTTC. Translated: CASSADRGPREQYF.

The V gene is TRBV7-9, the J gene TRBJ2-7; 9 bases match TRBD1. V was clipped by 5 bases and J by 1 base; unmatched bases: 9. The CDR3 consists of 16 residues. Germline V CDR1 and CDR2: SEHNR, FQNEAQ (reference sequence). This CDR3 is CASSKPVGTGSYEQYF. CDR3 nucleotide sequence: TGTGCCAGCAGCAAACCCGTAGGGACAGGGTCCTACGAGCAGTACTTC.

This clonotype occurred a few times. The chain combines TRBV11-2 with TRBJ2-2; possibly TRBD2 for D (6 bases). In germline, CDR1 is SGHAT, CDR2 FQNNGV. The V and J ends lost 2 bases and 7 bases respectively, with 8 bases between them. This CDR3 is 13 amino acids long. In nucleotides, the CDR3 is TGTGCCAGCAGCTTACGGGGGAGCGGGGAGCTGTTTTTT. Residues: CASSLRGSGELFF. Based on the CDR3 plus reference TRBV11-2 and TRBJ2-2, the full variable domain is EAGVAQSPRYKIIEKRQSVAFWCNPISGHATLYWYQQILGQGPKLLIQFQNNGVVDDSQLPKDRFSAERLKGVDSTLKIQPAKLEDSAVYLCASSLRGSGELFFGEGSRLTVL.

A note on this clonotype: A much more abundant neighbour one base away suggests this may be a read error. Here the CDR3 DNA reads TGCGCCGGCAGCCAATATTTCACCCGAGACTCTGGAAACACCATATATTTT. It translates to CAGSQYFTRDSGNTIYF. J is TRBJ1-3 and V is TRBV4-3; unclear D gene. The CDR3 covers 17 residues. Germline-derived CDR1 and CDR2 are LGHNA and YSLEER.

The CDR3 protein is CASSLDLGVETQYF. CDR3 coding DNA: TGTGCCAGCAGCTTAGATTTGGGAGTAGAGACCCAGTACTTC. The chain joins TRBV7-9 to TRBJ2-5; the D gene is possibly TRBD2 (5 bases). Germline CDR1 reads SEHNR; CDR2 reads FQNEAQ (reference sequence). The CDR3 consists of 14 residues. Trimming left V 1 base short and J 4 bases short, with 10 bases between.

This clonotype was recorded at least ten times. The rearrangement joins TRBV13 to TRBJ2-3, with D tentatively TRBD2 (5 bases). V lost 3 bases, J lost 2 bases, and 15 bases lay in between. The CDR3 extends over 16 amino acids. Germline lookup yields CDR1 PRHDT and CDR2 FYEKMQ (reference sequence). The CDR3 bases are TGTGCCAGCAGCTTGGGAGTACGTCAGATCACAGATACGCAGTATTTT. Amino acid sequence: CASSLGVRQITDTQYF.

A few counts support this clonotype. The V gene is TRBV12-3 or TRBV12-4, the J gene TRBJ2-5; D is perhaps TRBD2 (6 bases). V was pared by 7 bases and J by 2 bases, with 11 bases between. The CDR3 loop spans 13 amino acids. This chain's CDR3 is CASNPTSQETQYF. CDR3 nucleotides: TGTGCCAGCAACCCGACTAGTCAAGAGACCCAGTACTTC.

Of note for this clonotype: A much larger clone is a single base away; this may be a read error. The rearrangement uses TRBV6-2 or TRBV6-3 and TRBJ1-1; no reliable D call. Germline V CDR1 and CDR2: MNHEY, SVGEGT. The CDR3 has 12 residues. As DNA, the CDR3 is TGTGCCAGCAGTTACTGGAGAAATGAAGCTCTCTTT. It codes for CASSYWRNEALF.

This clonotype showed up many times. V is TRBV6-5 and J is TRBJ2-7; the D gene is possibly TRBD2 (5 bases). The CDR3 consists of 14 residues. Germline CDR1 and CDR2: MNHEY and SVGAGI. The ends were cut back, 7 bases at V and 1 base at J, with 14 bases in the middle. CDR3 coding DNA: TGTGCCAGCACTCAGTATCGGGGTTCCTACGAGCAGTACTTC. Translation: CASTQYRGSYEQYF.

This clonotype showed up just a few times. V is TRBV4-1 and J is TRBJ2-1, with 8 bases that match TRBD2. Germline V gene sequence: CDR1 MGHRA, CDR2 YSYEKL. Losses at the gene ends were 2 bases for V and 8 bases for J; bases not matched to a gene: 14. This CDR3 contains 17 residues. CDR3: CASSQNVSPRGGYEQFF. The DNA for the CDR3 is TGCGCCAGCAGCCAAAACGTGTCGCCCCGCGGGGGGTATGAGCAGTTCTTC.

This clonotype was found many times. V and J are TRBV28 and TRBJ2-5; 12 positions match TRBD2. The V gene's germline CDR1 is MDHEN and CDR2 SYDVKM. This CDR3 has 14 residues. The trim removed 10 bases at V and 4 bases at J, leaving 7 bases unmatched. The CDR3, as DNA: TGTGCCACGAAGACTAGCGGGAGTCCAGAGACCCAGTACTTC. Translation gives CATKTSGSPETQYF.

By share of the sample, this clonotype is medium-sized. The chain carries TRBV5-6 and TRBJ2-3; D is uncertain. Trimming shortened V by 0 bases and J by 6 bases, and 2 bases separated the two germline ends. Per the germline V gene, CDR1 is SGHDT and CDR2 is YYEEEE. CDR3 length: 11 amino acids. The CDR3 spells CASSLVDTQYF. The DNA of the CDR3 is TGTGCCAGCAGCTTGGTTGATACGCAGTATTTT.

This clonotype was seen ten or more times. This chain connects TRBV6-6 to TRBJ2-1; 7 nucleotides align to TRBD2. The germline V gene encodes CDR1 MNHNY and CDR2 SVGAGI (reference sequence). The V gene end was trimmed by 2 bases and the J gene end by 5 bases; junction bases not matched to a gene: 6. This CDR3 comprises 15 residues. The CDR3 DNA is TGTGCCAGCAGTTACATACTAGCGACTGACAATGAGCAGTTCTTC. Its translation is CASSYILATDNEQFF.

At least ten counts were recorded for this clonotype. The V call is TRBV28, the J call TRBJ2-3; 11 positions agree with TRBD1. Looked up from germline, CDR1 is MDHEN and CDR2 is SYDVKM. The CDR3 spans 14 residues. V shed 8 bases, J shed 6 bases, and the junction held 7 bases outside the gene matches. For the CDR3, the DNA is TGTGCCAGCGACCGGACAGGGGGCCGGGATACGCAGTATTTT. Amino acid sequence: CASDRTGGRDTQYF.

This sequence joins TRBV5-1 and TRBJ2-4; no reliable D call. The germline gives CDR1 SGHRS, CDR2 YFSETQ. V dropped 0 bases and J dropped 5 bases, with 6 bases sitting between them. The CDR3 sequence is 13 residues long. CDR3 bases: TGCGCCAGCAGCTTGGAGGGCGAAAACATTCAGTACTTC. Encoded protein: CASSLEGENIQYF.

The CDR3 coding sequence is TGTGCCAGCAGCAAGAATTGGACAGGGGGTGGATACGTGCAGTACTTC. This gives the protein CASSKNWTGGGYVQYF. The chain employs TRBV21-1 and TRBJ2-7; the table's D call, TRBD1, was not checked against the DNA. TRBV21-1 is marked as a pseudogene. This CDR3 is built from 16 residues.

In its sample, this clonotype was seen many times. The chain combines TRBV6-1 with TRBJ2-3; 10 bases align to TRBD1. This CDR3 has 15 amino acids. V was pared by 6 bases and J by 5 bases, with 8 bases of the junction left unmatched. Germline V CDR1 and CDR2: MNHNS, SASEGT. The CDR3 DNA sequence: TGTGCCAGCAGAAAGGACAGGGGGAGAGAAGATACGCAGTATTTT. This translates into CASRKDRGREDTQYF.

This clonotype was detected ten times or more. CDR3 loop: CASSSPGQVTGELFF. Here the CDR3 DNA reads TGTGCCAGCAGTTCACCGGGACAGGTCACCGGGGAGCTGTTTTTT. The chain employs TRBV12-3 or TRBV12-4 and TRBJ2-2; 8 bases are shared with TRBD1. CDR3 length: 15 amino acids. J lost 4 bases, V lost 4 bases, and 5 bases had no gene match.

This clonotype was observed at least ten times. V gene TRBV12-3 or TRBV12-4 combines with J gene TRBJ2-1; the match to TRBD2 covers 10 bases. J lost 4 bases, V lost 8 bases, and 8 bases had no gene match. This CDR3 contains 15 residues. The DNA of the CDR3 is TGTGCCAGCTCACCACCGGGACTAGCGTACAATGAGCAGTTCTTC. Translation: CASSPPGLAYNEQFF.